The rows below give T cell receptor beta chains drawn from one sample of a study of identifying expanded T cells in peripheral blood. Sequenced by immunoSEQ multiplex PCR; TCRdb stores in-frame clones only, minus some. The table includes about 110,000 clones, about 89% detected once. The sequenced sample was blood. The receptors were gathered from a person between 18 and 75 years old in good health. Both conserved end residues are part of each CDR3. A D gene is named only where the DNA matches it firmly. Clone size is given for some rows only: seen once, a few or many times, or a class if the clone is expanded.

J: TRBJ1-3
size: few
D: .
V: TRBV19
CDR3: CASSVDSVFSGNTIYF
DNA: TGTGCCAGTAGTGTGGACAGCGTCTTCTCTGGAAACACCATATATTTT

J: TRBJ2-2
size: .
D: .
V: TRBV6-6
CDR3: CASSYVGTGELFF
DNA: TGTGCCAGCAGTTACGTAGGCACCGGGGAGCTGTTTTTT

J: TRBJ2-7
size: .
D: .
V: TRBV18
CDR3: CASSPAGGSYEQYF
DNA: TGTGCCAGCTCACCCGCTGGGGGCTCCTACGAGCAGTACTTC

J: TRBJ2-2
size: .
D: .
V: TRBV7-6
CDR3: CASSLDVKGYTGELFF
DNA: TGTGCCAGCAGCTTAGACGTTAAGGGGTACACCGGGGAGCTGTTTTTT

J: TRBJ1-2
size: .
D: .
V: TRBV6-5
CDR3: CASSYGYGYTF
DNA: TGTGCCAGCAGTTACGGATATGGCTACACCTTC

J: TRBJ2-3
size: .
D: .
V: TRBV30
CDR3: CAWSETSLGDTQYF
DNA: TGTGCCTGGAGTGAAACTTCCTTGGGAGATACGCAGTATTTT

J: TRBJ2-3
size: .
D: TRBD2
V: TRBV28
CDR3: CASSIGSGGSTDTQYF
DNA: TGTGCCAGCAGCATCGGGAGCGGGGGCAGCACAGATACGCAGTATTTT

J: TRBJ2-1
size: .
D: TRBD1
V: TRBV5-1
CDR3: CASSQLTGQGDNEQFF
DNA: TGCGCCAGCAGCCAACTCACGGGACAGGGGGACAATGAGCAGTTCTTC

J: TRBJ2-5
size: .
D: .
V: TRBV2
CDR3: CASSDRTQETQYF
DNA: TGTGCCAGCAGTGATAGGACCCAGGAGACCCAGTACTTC

J: TRBJ2-7
size: once
D: .
V: TRBV6-5
CDR3: CASSSTYEQYF
DNA: TGTGCCAGCAGTTCGACCTACGAGCAGTACTTC

J: TRBJ2-7
size: few
D: .
V: TRBV18
CDR3: CASSRAAGTYEQYF
DNA: TGTGCCAGCTCACGGGCGGCGGGGACCTACGAGCAGTACTTC

J: TRBJ2-7
size: .
D: .
V: TRBV28
CDR3: CASSFPRAGYEQYF
DNA: TGTGCCAGCAGTTTTCCCAGGGCGGGGTACGAGCAGTACTTC

J: TRBJ2-1
size: .
D: TRBD1
V: TRBV11-2
CDR3: CASSLDVPTGGSWDEQFF
DNA: TGTGCCAGCAGCTTAGACGTTCCGACAGGGGGGAGTTGGGATGAGCAGTTCTTC

J: TRBJ1-1
size: .
D: TRBD1
V: TRBV6-6
CDR3: CASSPGQGTNTEAFF
DNA: TGTGCCAGCAGCCCGGGACAGGGTACGAACACTGAAGCTTTCTTT

J: TRBJ1-5
size: .
D: .
V: TRBV18
CDR3: CASSGTGYSNQPQHF
DNA: TGTGCCAGCTCAGGTACAGGTTATAGCAATCAGCCCCAGCATTTT

J: TRBJ1-3
size: few
D: .
V: TRBV6-5
CDR3: CASSYGPGTGNTIYF
DNA: TGTGCCAGCAGTTATGGTCCGGGGACAGGAAACACCATATATTTT

J: TRBJ1-1
size: .
D: .
V: TRBV29-1
CDR3: CSVDGTGNTEAFF
DNA: TGCAGCGTCGATGGGACGGGGAACACTGAAGCTTTCTTT

J: TRBJ1-1
size: .
D: .
V: TRBV4-3
CDR3: CASSQEGMRLEAFF
DNA: TGCGCCAGCAGCCAAGAAGGGATGAGACTAGAAGCTTTCTTT

J: TRBJ1-3
size: .
D: .
V: TRBV5-6
CDR3: CASSFLSGVSGNTIYF
DNA: TGTGCCAGCAGCTTCCTTAGTGGGGTCTCGGGAAACACCATATATTTT

J: TRBJ1-1
size: .
D: .
V: TRBV5-1
CDR3: CASSPGQLLRTEAFF
DNA: TGCGCCAGCAGCCCGGGTCAATTGCTGAGGACTGAAGCTTTCTTT

J: TRBJ2-7
size: .
D: TRBD2
V: TRBV9
CDR3: CASSVVVSGGLREQYF
DNA: TGTGCCAGCAGCGTAGTTGTTAGCGGGGGCCTTCGGGAGCAGTACTTC

J: TRBJ2-1
size: .
D: .
V: TRBV11-2
CDR3: CASSFSKDTAQFF
DNA: TGTGCCAGCAGCTTTTCAAAGGACACGGCGCAGTTCTTC

J: TRBJ2-2
size: .
D: .
V: TRBV18
CDR3: CASSPPGRGNTGELFF
DNA: TGTGCCAGCTCACCACCGGGCAGGGGGAACACCGGGGAGCTGTTTTTT

J: TRBJ2-3
size: .
D: .
V: TRBV2
CDR3: CASSDLGAPSTDTQYF
DNA: TGTGCCAGCAGTGACTTAGGGGCCCCTAGCACAGATACGCAGTATTTT

J: TRBJ1-1
size: .
D: TRBD1
V: TRBV19
CDR3: CASRDRGSGEAFF
DNA: TGTGCCAGCCGGGACAGGGGCTCGGGTGAAGCTTTCTTT

J: TRBJ1-3
size: .
D: TRBD1
V: TRBV6-6
CDR3: CASSPTGGRDTIYF
DNA: TGTGCCAGCAGCCCTACAGGGGGCCGGGACACCATATATTTT

J: TRBJ1-2
size: .
D: .
V: TRBV6-5
CDR3: CASSYSLSYGYTF
DNA: TGTGCCAGCAGTTACAGTCTATCCTATGGCTACACCTTC

J: TRBJ1-1
size: .
D: .
V: TRBV13
CDR3: CASSLGRGRGAFF
DNA: TGTGCCAGCAGCTTGGGCAGGGGAAGAGGAGCTTTCTTT

J: TRBJ2-5
size: .
D: TRBD2
V: TRBV9
CDR3: CASSAGGIQETQYF
DNA: TGTGCCAGCAGCGCCGGGGGGATTCAGGAGACCCAGTACTTC

J: TRBJ2-7
size: .
D: TRBD1
V: TRBV19
CDR3: CASSGVTGGYEQYF
DNA: TGTGCCAGTAGTGGAGTAACAGGGGGGTACGAGCAGTACTTC

J: TRBJ1-5
size: .
D: .
V: TRBV27
CDR3: CASSLWGNNQPQHF
DNA: TGTGCCAGCAGTTTGTGGGGTAATAATCAGCCCCAGCATTTT

J: TRBJ2-7
size: .
D: .
V: TRBV6-5
CDR3: CASSRRYEQYF
DNA: TGTGCCAGCAGTCGACGCTACGAGCAGTACTTC

J: TRBJ2-1
size: few
D: .
V: TRBV7-2
CDR3: CASSLRGEGQFF
DNA: TGTGCCAGCAGCTTAAGGGGCGAGGGGCAGTTCTTC

J: TRBJ1-3
size: .
D: TRBD1
V: TRBV5-1
CDR3: CASSLALTGGGNTIYF
DNA: TGCGCCAGCAGCTTGGCCCTGACAGGGGGAGGAAACACCATATATTTT

J: TRBJ2-4
size: .
D: TRBD1
V: TRBV7-9
CDR3: CASSPGTGDSGIQYF
DNA: TGTGCCAGCAGCCCCGGGACAGGGGATTCGGGCATTCAGTACTTC

J: TRBJ1-2
size: .
D: .
V: TRBV5-4
CDR3: CASSIAGGGGYGYTF
DNA: TGTGCCAGCAGCATTGCGGGGGGTGGCGGGTATGGCTACACCTTC

J: TRBJ2-3
size: .
D: .
V: TRBV5-1
CDR3: CASSEAEQGPQYF
DNA: TGCGCCAGCAGCGAGGCGGAACAGGGTCCGCAGTATTTT

J: TRBJ1-2
size: .
D: .
V: TRBV5-5
CDR3: CASTRIPNYGYTF
DNA: TGTGCCAGCACGCGGATCCCGAACTATGGCTACACCTTC

J: TRBJ2-7
size: .
D: .
V: TRBV7-2
CDR3: CASSPPLTYEQYF
DNA: TGTGCCAGCAGCCCCCCCCTTACCTACGAGCAGTACTTC

J: TRBJ2-7
size: .
D: TRBD1
V: TRBV19
CDR3: CASSEGQLGEQYF
DNA: TGTGCCAGTAGCGAGGGACAGCTGGGCGAGCAGTACTTC

J: TRBJ1-1
size: .
D: TRBD1
V: TRBV18
CDR3: CASSPGQGTLSEAFF
DNA: TGTGCCAGCTCACCAGGACAGGGGACCCTTTCCGAAGCTTTCTTT

J: TRBJ1-2
size: .
D: .
V: TRBV6-5
CDR3: CASSYGGNYGYTF
DNA: TGTGCCAGCAGTTACGGAGGGAACTATGGCTACACCTTC

J: TRBJ1-2
size: .
D: TRBD1
V: TRBV9
CDR3: CASSVDGTGNGYTF
DNA: TGTGCCAGCAGCGTAGACGGGACAGGCAATGGCTACACCTTC

J: TRBJ1-1
size: .
D: .
V: TRBV29-1
CDR3: CSVEGRGRPNTEAFF
DNA: TGCAGCGTTGAAGGGAGAGGAAGACCGAACACTGAAGCTTTCTTT

J: TRBJ1-6
size: .
D: .
V: TRBV10-3
CDR3: CAISESGSGNSPLHF
DNA: TGTGCCATCAGTGAGTCGGGGTCGGGTAATTCACCCCTCCACTTT

J: TRBJ2-7
size: .
D: .
V: TRBV5-1
CDR3: CASSLGSGPSGAYEQYF
DNA: TGCGCCAGCAGCTTGGGTTCCGGGCCCTCCGGCGCCTACGAGCAGTACTTC

J: TRBJ2-3
size: .
D: .
V: TRBV9
CDR3: CASSDRTNTDTQYF
DNA: TGTGCCAGCAGCGACCGGACAAACACAGATACGCAGTATTTT

J: TRBJ2-7
size: .
D: .
V: TRBV5-1
CDR3: CASSLVRERPYEQYF
DNA: TGCGCCAGCAGCTTGGTCAGGGAGAGACCCTACGAGCAGTACTTC

J: TRBJ1-5
size: .
D: .
V: TRBV30
CDR3: CAWSPDSHSNQPQHF
DNA: TGTGCCTGGAGTCCGGACAGCCATAGCAATCAGCCCCAGCATTTT

J: TRBJ2-5
size: .
D: .
V: TRBV18
CDR3: CASSEQGQGETQYF
DNA: TGTGCCAGCTCGGAACAAGGGCAGGGGGAGACCCAGTACTTC

J: TRBJ1-2
size: .
D: .
V: TRBV19
CDR3: CASIGGEPGYTF
DNA: TGTGCCAGTATCGGGGGCGAACCTGGCTACACCTTC

J: TRBJ2-7
size: .
D: .
V: TRBV7-2
CDR3: CASSSDWGSYEQYF
DNA: TGTGCCAGCAGCTCGGACTGGGGGTCCTACGAGCAGTACTTC

J: TRBJ2-1
size: .
D: TRBD1
V: TRBV19
CDR3: CASSIWDRGTQQFF
DNA: TGTGCCAGTAGTATATGGGACAGGGGTACTCAGCAGTTCTTC

J: TRBJ2-3
size: .
D: .
V: TRBV4-2
CDR3: CASSQESAGSDTQYF
DNA: TGTGCCAGCAGCCAAGAGAGCGCGGGGTCGGATACGCAGTATTTT

J: TRBJ2-7
size: .
D: TRBD2
V: TRBV23-1
CDR3: CASSQSRGAYEQYF
DNA: TGCGCCAGCAGTCAATCTCGGGGGGCCTACGAGCAGTACTTC

J: TRBJ2-1
size: .
D: .
V: TRBV5-6
CDR3: CASSHPGTTELAHDEQFF
DNA: TGTGCCAGCAGCCATCCCGGTACAACGGAGCTAGCCCACGATGAGCAGTTCTTC

J: TRBJ2-5
size: .
D: .
V: TRBV6-4
CDR3: CASSDSSGETRQTQYF
DNA: TGTGCCAGCAGTGACTCGAGCGGCGAGACCAGACAAACCCAGTACTTC

J: TRBJ1-1
size: once
D: .
V: TRBV2
CDR3: CASVDTLNTEAFF
DNA: TGTGCCAGCGTGGACACACTGAACACTGAAGCTTTCTTT

J: TRBJ2-7
size: .
D: .
V: TRBV9
CDR3: CASSTHREASSYEQYF
DNA: TGTGCCAGCAGCACCCACAGGGAGGCCAGCTCCTACGAGCAGTACTTC